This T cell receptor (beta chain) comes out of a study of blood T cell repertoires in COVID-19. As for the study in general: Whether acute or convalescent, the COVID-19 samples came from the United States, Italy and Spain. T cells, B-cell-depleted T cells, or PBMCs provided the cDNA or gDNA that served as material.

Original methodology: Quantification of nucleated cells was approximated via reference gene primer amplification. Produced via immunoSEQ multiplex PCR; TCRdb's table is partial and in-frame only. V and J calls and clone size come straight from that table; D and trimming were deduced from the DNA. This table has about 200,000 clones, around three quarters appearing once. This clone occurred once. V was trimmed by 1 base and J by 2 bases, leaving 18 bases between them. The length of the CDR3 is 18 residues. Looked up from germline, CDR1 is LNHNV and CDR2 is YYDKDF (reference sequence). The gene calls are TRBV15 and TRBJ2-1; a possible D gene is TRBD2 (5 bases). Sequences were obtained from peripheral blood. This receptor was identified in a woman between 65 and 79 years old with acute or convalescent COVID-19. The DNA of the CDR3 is TGTGCCACCAGCAGAGCGTTAGCTAGCCCGGCCACCTACAATGAGCAGTTCTTC. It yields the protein CATSRALASPATYNEQFF.